This T cell receptor (beta chain) was sequenced in a study of regulatory T cells in long-lasting Graves disease. Study-wide results and limits: Whereas new patients shared 966 public clonotypes, persistent patients shared more, at 2,500 to 3,500.

Investigators prepared the TCR beta libraries by applying iRepertoire HTBI primers and Arm-PCR of CDR3 regions. MiXCR, applied by TCRdb to the multiplex PCR reads, yields one record per CDR3 protein. The table records some 600,000 distinct CDR3 sequences, 15% to 20% of them present only once. This clonotype was observed at least ten times. Its antigen is as yet unknown. Germline V lookup: CDR1 SQVTM, CDR2 ANQGSEA. The CDR3 loop spans 13 amino acids. J was trimmed by 0 bases and V by 4 bases; bases with no gene match: 2. Time point in this sample: newly diagnosed GD, antithyroid drugs for less than 3 months. PBMC RNA was the source of the TCR library. These data are also associated with another study on T cells in Graves' hyperthyroidism and ophthalmopathy. Per that study: Most thyroid clonotypes with frequency above 0.001 were detected in blood. Stable hyperthyroidism was separated from ophthalmopathy by a model based on 13 V-J features.

V gene TRBV29-1 combines with J gene TRBJ2-7; 8 bases are shared with TRBD1. This clonotype was sampled from a man aged 18 to 30 with Graves disease. The specimen comprised peripheral blood mononuclear cells (PBMCs), sampled at new diagnosis, from a patient treated with antithyroid drugs. The CDR3 DNA reads TGCAGCGTTGCGGGACAGGCCTCCTACGAGCAGTACTTC. Its protein product is CSVAGQASYEQYF.